This TCR beta chain emerged from a study of shared clonotypes between healthy human individuals. An assay was performed, and its level was deep. In the sorted-subset replicate PCRs, 200 ng DNA, tens of thousands of T cell genomes, was used. The method was immunoSEQ multiplex PCR; TCRdb's version includes in-frame clones alone and lacks a portion of them. This table holds over 2 million clones, 85% to 95% found once. Germline loops: CDR1 ENHRY, CDR2 SYGVKD. Trimming took 0 bases from V and 5 from J, leaving 4 bases between them. This CDR3 contains 12 residues. Only a few counts were recorded for this clone. Other DNA sequences in this sample translate to the same CDR3.

The chain is built from TRBV10-3 and TRBJ2-5; D not resolved. Source material: naive CD4+ T cells from PBMCs. Subset meaning: CD45RA+ positively selected. This clonotype originated in a man aged 18 to 29 in good health. Some clones in this sample may be carry-over from other donors' samples. The CDR3 coding sequence is TGTGCCATCAGTGAGTCGGAGGAGACCCAGTACTTC. It encodes CAISESEETQYF.